This is a list of T cell receptor beta chains from one sample in a study of CD8+ T cells in alopecia areata. Sequencing used immunoSEQ multiplex PCR; TCRdb keeps in-frame clones, though not all of them. The sample shows approximately 65,000 clones, just over 45% of them seen only once. Specimen: CD8+ T cells sorted from blood, collected at roughly week 38, from a patient treated with tofacitinib. These receptors were obtained from a human donor with alopecia areata. Each CDR3 is given with its conserved first and last residue. D genes are given only for firm matches. Expanded clones get a size class; other rows say once, few or many, or leave the size out.

D gene	clone size	V gene	J gene	CDR3 DNA	CDR3 protein
NA	NA	TRBV28	TRBJ2-7	TGTGCCAGCAGTTTCTACAACTCCTACGAGCAGTACTTC	CASSFYNSYEQYF
TRBD2	NA	TRBV27	TRBJ2-7	TGTGCCAGCAGTTTAACGGGAGGAATTTACGAGCAGTACTTC	CASSLTGGIYEQYF
TRBD1	NA	TRBV7-9	TRBJ2-1	TGTGCCAGCAGCAGTCCCGGGACAGGGTTTGGCTACAATGAGCAGTTCTTC	CASSSPGTGFGYNEQFF
NA	few	TRBV29-1	TRBJ2-1	TGCAGCGTTGATGCCAGCTTCGTAAGGACATACAATGAGCAGTTCTTC	CSVDASFVRTYNEQFF
NA	NA	TRBV6-4	TRBJ1-1	TGTGCCAGCAGCCTGACAGAGAACACTGAAGCTTTCTTT	CASSLTENTEAFF
NA	NA	TRBV6-5	TRBJ2-4	TGTGCCAGCAGTGGACAGTCCCATGTTCACATTCAGTACTTC	CASSGQSHVHIQYF
NA	NA	TRBV7-3	TRBJ2-5	TGTGCCAGCAGCTTAACTGGTGGACGTCAAGAGACCCAGTACTTC	CASSLTGGRQETQYF
TRBD2	few	TRBV7-9	TRBJ2-3	TGTGCCAGCAGCTCGGGACTAGCGGGAGGGTCGAATACGCAGTATTTT	CASSSGLAGGSNTQYF
NA	NA	TRBV6-5	TRBJ1-2	TGTGCCAGCAGTTACCTCAGGAGCTATGGCTACACCTTC	CASSYLRSYGYTF
NA	NA	TRBV7-2	TRBJ2-7	TGTGCCAGCAGCGGGGGACTGCGAGGGGATTACTACGAGCAGTACTTC	CASSGGLRGDYYEQYF
NA	few	TRBV29-1	TRBJ1-1	TGCAGCGTTGAAGATTACAGGACACCTGCCGCAGCTTTCTTT	CSVEDYRTPAAAFF
TRBD1	NA	TRBV5-1	TRBJ2-7	TGCGCCAGCAGCTCTACAGGGGTTCAGGAGCAGTACTTC	CASSSTGVQEQYF
TRBD1	NA	TRBV7-6	TRBJ2-5	TGTGCCAGCAGCACGCGGACAGGGCTGGAGACCCAGTACTTC	CASSTRTGLETQYF
NA	NA	TRBV5-1	TRBJ2-1	TGCGCCAGCAGCTTATCGGGGCGGGGCCCCTTAGGCTCCTACAATGAGCAGTTCTTC	CASSLSGRGPLGSYNEQFF
NA	NA	TRBV27	TRBJ1-1	TGTGCCAGCAGTTTATCGGGGAGGACTGAAGCTTTCTTT	CASSLSGRTEAFF
TRBD2	few	TRBV29-1	TRBJ2-7	TGCAGCGTTAACTTTTCGGGACTAGACTACGAGCAGTACTTC	CSVNFSGLDYEQYF
NA	NA	TRBV7-9	TRBJ2-1	TGTGCCAGCAGCTTAGCGGTTGGCGAGCAGTTCTTC	CASSLAVGEQFF
NA	NA	TRBV13	TRBJ1-2	TGTGCCAGCAGCTCCCTGTCGGGGGGGCGCGGACTTACCTATGGCTACACCTTC	CASSSLSGGRGLTYGYTF
TRBD2	few	TRBV9	TRBJ2-1	TGTGCCAGCAGCGAGGGGGCTAGCGGGAGGTATGAGCAGTTCTTC	CASSEGASGRYEQFF
NA	NA	TRBV29-1	TRBJ2-7	TGCAGCGTTGAGGTCGGAAAGAACTCCTACGAGCAGTACTTC	CSVEVGKNSYEQYF
NA	few	TRBV28	TRBJ2-3	TGTGCCAGCAGTTTGGGAGATACGCAGTATTTT	CASSLGDTQYF
NA	few	TRBV4-2	TRBJ2-6	TGTGCCAGCAGCCAAGCTCTGTTCTCTGGGGCCAACGTCCTGACTTTC	CASSQALFSGANVLTF
NA	NA	TRBV11-2	TRBJ2-7	TGTGCCAGCAGCTCTCCTTTTTCATGGAAGGACGAGCAGTACTTC	CASSSPFSWKDEQYF
TRBD2	NA	TRBV11-2	TRBJ2-1	TGTGCCAGCAGCTTAGTTTCTCCGAGACTAGCGGGATCCTACAATGAGCAGTTCTTC	CASSLVSPRLAGSYNEQFF